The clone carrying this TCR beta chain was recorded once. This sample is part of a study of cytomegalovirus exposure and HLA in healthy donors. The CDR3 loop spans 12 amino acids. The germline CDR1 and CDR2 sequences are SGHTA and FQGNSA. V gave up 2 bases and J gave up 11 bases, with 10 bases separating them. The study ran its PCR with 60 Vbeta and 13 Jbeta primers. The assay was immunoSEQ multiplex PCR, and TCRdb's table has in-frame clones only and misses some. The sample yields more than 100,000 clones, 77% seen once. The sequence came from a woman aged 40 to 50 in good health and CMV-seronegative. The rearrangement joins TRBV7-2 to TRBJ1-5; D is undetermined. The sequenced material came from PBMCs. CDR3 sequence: CASSLTAGAQHF. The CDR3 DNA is TGTGCCAGCAGCTTAACGGCCGGAGCCCAGCATTTT.